This T cell receptor beta chain was obtained from a study of vaccination and CD4 T cells after COVID-19 (dated by TCRdb to the early 2020s). Study-level background: Every convalescent patient had a positive nasal swab PCR test for SARS-CoV-2, with mild disease in about nine patients and severe disease in one. Six males and four females were included in the convalescent cohort, with two Hispanic individuals, seven Caucasians, two Asians and one multiracial person represented. Each participant got two doses of either the Pfizer-BioNTech BNT162b2 vaccine (n=8) or the Moderna mRNA-1273 vaccine (n=2). Post-COVID blood samples were collected from convalescent patients a median of around 100 days after diagnosis, with a range of about 30 to 161 days. Post-vaccine blood samples were taken a median of 72 days after the second vaccine dose, with a range of 14 to 241 days. A few convalescent patients gave samples both early after vaccination (day 14) and late after vaccination (days 161 to 241). In around nine COVID-19 convalescent patients and several infection-naive healthy vaccine recipients, the spike-specific CD4+ TCR repertoire before mRNA vaccination was compared with the repertoire after mRNA vaccination.

The sample's time point label is to be understood as: late sampling 161 to 241 days after vaccination in a few convalescent patients. The convalescent patients' positive SARS-CoV-2 PCR tests fell between March and December 2020, which was before the Alpha, Beta and Delta variants emerged in the United States. Ficoll-Paque Plus gradient centrifugation was used to isolate PBMCs from whole blood, and the isolated PBMCs were then either used fresh or cryopreserved at -140C. As encoded in the germline V gene, CDR1 is MGHDK while CDR2 is SYGVNS. The CDR3 runs 18 amino acids, cysteine and phenylalanine included. Just CDR3 DNA is preserved here, 54 bases in frame from base 1. V has 5 bases trimmed and J has 6 bases trimmed; junction bases matching no gene number 14. Library preparation employed PCR. Sequencing relied on an Illumina iSeq 100. The authors processed their data as follows. Non-productive sequences were removed, and CDR3s that did not start with C, did not end with F or W, or were shorter than 7 amino acids were discarded. Similarity between CDR3 sequences was evaluated in R version 3.6.1 using Levenshtein distances (stringdist) and unrooted phylogenetic trees (ape). TCRdb itself trimmed the public reads at Q25 with fastp, ran MiXCR and retained productive beta chains. Entries are consolidated by CDR3 protein sequence, retaining the most common genes and DNA. The V and J calls were not made by the authors but by TCRdb's processing. This sample is represented by around 26,000 distinct CDR3 sequences; roughly 51% of them were singletons. The ten largest clones take up more than 5% of the sample.

Concerning this clonotype: The specificity of this receptor is unknown. It has no much larger one-base neighbor in the sample; base qualities were not kept.

Overall study outcomes, separate from this receptor: Nearly all vaccine-specific clones in convalescent patients (304 of 307) were mono-reactive for SARS-CoV-2 spike rather than cross-reactive with common cold coronaviruses. Only a relatively small number of convalescent patients were included in the study, and early timepoints following natural infection were not analyzed. Among convalescent patients, a median around 86% of the SARS-CoV-2-reactive clones seen after vaccination appeared only after vaccination, which suggests priming specific to the vaccine. The median count of SARS-CoV-2-reactive clonotypes went up from 20 to 25 after infection to more than 30 after vaccination, although the change was not significant.

The specimen was CD4+ T cells from blood, collected about 7 months after SARS-CoV-2 vaccination. This sequence uses TRBV25-1 and TRBJ2-7; 15 junctional bases match TRBD2. The origin of this receptor is a human donor who had recovered from COVID-19. The CDR3 reads CASSTQKGTSGRKGEQYF. In nucleotide form, the sequence is TGTGCCAGCAGTACTCAAAAGGGGACTAGCGGGAGGAAGGGCGAGCAGTACTTC.